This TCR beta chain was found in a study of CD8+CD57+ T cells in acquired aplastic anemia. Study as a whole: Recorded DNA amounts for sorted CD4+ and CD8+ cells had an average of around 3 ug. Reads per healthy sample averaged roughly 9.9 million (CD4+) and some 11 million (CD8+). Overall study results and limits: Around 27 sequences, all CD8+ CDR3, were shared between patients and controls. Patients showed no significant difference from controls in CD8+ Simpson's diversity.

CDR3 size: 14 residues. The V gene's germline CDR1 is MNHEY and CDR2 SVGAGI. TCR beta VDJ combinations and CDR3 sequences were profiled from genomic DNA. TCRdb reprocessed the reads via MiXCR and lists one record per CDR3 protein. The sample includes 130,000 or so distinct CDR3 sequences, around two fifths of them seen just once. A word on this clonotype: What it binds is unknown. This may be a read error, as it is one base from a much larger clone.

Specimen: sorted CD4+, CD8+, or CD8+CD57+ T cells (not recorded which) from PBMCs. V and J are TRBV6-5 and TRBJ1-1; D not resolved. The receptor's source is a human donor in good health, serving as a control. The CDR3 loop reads CASSPGPQDTEVFF. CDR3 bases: TGTGCCAGCAGTCCTGGACCCCAAGACACTGAAGTTTTCTTT.